A single sample gave rise to the 23 T cell receptor beta chains below, sequenced in a study of blood T cell repertoires in COVID-19. Measured with immunoSEQ multiplex PCR; TCRdb has only the in-frame clones, and not every one. The repertoire holds nearly 60,000 clones, with nearly 90% as singletons. Sequencing was performed on peripheral blood. All receptors come from a man aged 55 to 70 with active COVID-19.

The table lists this clone with a few counts. The chain couples TRBV20-1 to TRBJ1-1, with a tentative D call TRBD1 (6 bases). Germline V gene sequence: CDR1 DFQATT, CDR2 SNEGSKA (reference sequence). The CDR3 contains 14 residues. Trimming took 3 bases from V and 5 from J, leaving 16 bases between them. The CDR3 DNA follows: TGCAGTGCTAGTGTAGCAAATCAGGGGACTGAAGCTTTCTTT. This gives the protein CSASVANQGTEAFF.

V is TRBV7-9 and J is TRBJ2-5; D gene uncertain. From germline, CDR1 is SEHNR and CDR2 FQNEAQ (reference sequence). The CDR3 covers 12 residues. Trimming pared 2 bases from V and 5 bases from J, leaving 6 bases between. The CDR3 region is CASSLRSETQYF. As DNA, the CDR3 is TGTGCCAGCAGCTTAAGGAGTGAGACCCAGTACTTC.

The V call is TRBV27, the J call TRBJ2-1, with 9 bases matching TRBD2. The CDR3 sequence is 15 residues long. Germline V gene sequence: CDR1 MNHEY, CDR2 SMNVEV (reference sequence). V shed 4 bases, J shed 5 bases, and the junction held 6 bases outside the gene matches. The CDR3 here is CASSYLAGSDNEQFF. The CDR3 DNA follows: TGTGCCAGCAGTTATCTAGCGGGAAGTGACAATGAGCAGTTCTTC.

V and J are TRBV19 and TRBJ1-5; 8 positions match TRBD1. Germline V lookup: CDR1 LNHDA, CDR2 SQIVND (reference sequence). The trim removed 5 bases at V and 0 bases at J, leaving 27 bases unmatched. The CDR3 has 23 residues. The CDR3 protein is CASSLWAWTGRQRGPLSNQPQHF. CDR3 sequence (DNA): TGTGCCAGTAGTCTCTGGGCGTGGACAGGGCGGCAAAGAGGACCACTTAGCAATCAGCCCCAGCATTTT.

The rearrangement links TRBV19 to TRBJ2-6; unclear D gene. V lost 4 bases to trimming and J lost 1 base, with 8 bases between them. Germline CDR1 reads LNHDA; CDR2 reads SQIVND (reference sequence). This CDR3 is built from 15 residues. CDR3 nucleotide sequence: TGTGCCAGTAGTAACTTCGGTTCTGGGGCCAACGTCCTGACTTTC. It yields the protein CASSNFGSGANVLTF.

The rearrangement links TRBV28 to TRBJ2-2, with 11 bases fitting TRBD2. The CDR3 has 16 amino acids. In germline, CDR1 is MDHEN, CDR2 SYDVKM. J gave up 4 bases and V 6 bases, and 7 bases lay outside the gene matches. CDR3 residues: CASSPSLAGGTGELFF. The CDR3 DNA reads TGTGCCAGCAGCCCCTCCCTAGCGGGGGGCACCGGGGAGCTGTTTTTT.

The chain is built from TRBV11-1 and TRBJ2-7, with TRBD2 identical over 9 bases. Germline CDR1 is SGHAT and CDR2 is FQDESV (reference sequence). Trimming took 6 bases from V and 2 from J; bases not matched to a gene: 2. There are 13 residues in the CDR3. CDR3 amino acids: CASRTSGAYEQYF. CDR3 nucleotide sequence: TGTGCCAGCAGGACTAGCGGAGCCTACGAGCAGTACTTC.

The gene calls are TRBV7-8 and TRBJ2-1; D not certain. The CDR3 has 12 amino acids. With 5 bases removed from V and 8 bases from J, the gap between germline ends came to 10 bases. Per germline, CDR1 SGHVS and CDR2 FQNEAQ. The DNA of the CDR3 is TGTGCCAGCAGCCCTACCTTCGATGAGCAGTTCTTC. The encoded protein is CASSPTFDEQFF.

This rearrangement joins TRBV11-1 to TRBJ1-2, with D possibly being TRBD1 (5 bases). V lost 3 bases and J lost 8, with 10 bases in between. The CDR3 has 12 amino acids. CDR1 is SGHAT and CDR2 is FQDESV in the germline V gene (reference sequence). CDR3 amino acids: CASSFGGGGYTF. CDR3 in DNA: TGTGCCAGCAGCTTCGGGGGTGGCGGCTACACCTTC.

Only a few counts were recorded for this clone. The chain links TRBV7-2 to TRBJ2-7; 10 bases are shared with TRBD2. This CDR3 comprises 14 residues. V shed 5 bases, J shed 2 bases, and the junction held 3 bases outside the gene matches. Germline-derived CDR1 and CDR2 are SGHTA and FQGNSA. The CDR3 reads CASSETSGPYEQYF. The CDR3 DNA is TGTGCCAGCAGCGAGACTAGCGGGCCCTACGAGCAGTACTTC.

This clone has just one count. For the CDR3, the DNA is TGCGCCACCCAACACGTCGGGGAGCTGTTTTTT. It yields the protein CATQHVGELFF. The chain couples TRBV10-1 to TRBJ2-2; no definite D call. The V gene's germline CDR1 is WNHNN and CDR2 SYGVQD (reference sequence). This CDR3 comprises 11 residues. V dropped 10 bases and J dropped 7 bases, with 10 bases sitting between them.

In DNA, the CDR3 is TGTGCCAGCAGAGGACAGGGGCATTCCGTGGGGGGGGTTTACAATGAGCAGTTCTTC. Encoded protein: CASRGQGHSVGGVYNEQFF. J is TRBJ2-1 and V is TRBV21-1; TRBD1, the table's D call, lacks a check against the DNA. TRBV21-1 is annotated as a pseudogene. The CDR3 has 19 amino acids.

The chain is built from TRBV27 and TRBJ2-7; perhaps TRBD2 as D (7 bases). Germline CDR1 and CDR2: MNHEY and SMNVEV (reference sequence). This CDR3 spans 17 amino acids. The ends were cut back, 6 bases at V and 3 bases at J, with 24 bases in the middle. The CDR3 protein is CASSPDGGAMVFYEQYF. CDR3 DNA: TGTGCCAGCAGCCCCGATGGGGGGGCGATGGTCTTCTACGAGCAGTACTTC.

The rearrangement uses TRBV2 and TRBJ2-7, with 8 bases identical to TRBD2. Germline assignment: CDR1 SNHLY and CDR2 FYNNEI. This CDR3 has 16 amino acids. Trimming at V came to 1 base and at J to 1 base, leaving 6 bases not matched to a gene. The CDR3 spells CASSEERGLVSYEQYF. CDR3 coding DNA: TGTGCCAGCAGTGAAGAAAGGGGACTAGTTTCCTACGAGCAGTACTTC.

The chain couples TRBV18 to TRBJ1-6; D is unresolved. The germline V gene encodes CDR1 KGHSH and CDR2 LQKENI. V gave up 2 bases and J gave up 14 bases, with 16 bases separating them. The CDR3 sequence is 14 residues long. DNA of the CDR3: TGTGCCAGCTCACCAGGAGCGGCAGGAGGTTCCCTCCACTTT. It codes for CASSPGAAGGSLHF. Together with reference TRBV18 and TRBJ1-6, the CDR3 gives the full variable domain: NAGVMQNPRHLVRRRGQEARLRCSPMKGHSHVYWYRQLPEEGLKFMVYLQKENIIDESGMPKERFSAEFPKEGPSILRIQQVVRGDSAAYFCASSPGAAGGSLHFGNGTRLTVT.

This clone was detected only once. The CDR3: CASSLTVNNEKLFF. The CDR3 bases are TGTGCCAGCAGCTTGACAGTGAATAATGAAAAACTGTTTTTT. The chain employs TRBV5-5 and TRBJ1-4; unclear D gene. The CDR3 sequence is 14 residues long. The germline V gene encodes CDR1 SGHKS and CDR2 YYEKEE (reference sequence). The germline V and J ends were trimmed by 1 base and 4 bases, with 8 bases remaining between them.

This chain joins TRBV24-1 and TRBJ2-3; the match to TRBD2 covers 10 bases. Germline CDR1 KGHDR, CDR2 SFDVKD. CDR3 length: 17 amino acids. Trimming took 4 bases from V and 6 from J; bases not matched to a gene: 12. The CDR3 sequence: CATSEMRGSGRRDTQYF. The CDR3 coding sequence is TGTGCCACCAGTGAAATGAGGGGTAGCGGGAGGAGGGATACGCAGTATTTT.

The rearrangement links TRBV2 to TRBJ2-2; D ambiguous. The germline V and J ends were trimmed by 4 bases and 0 bases, with 9 bases remaining between them. The germline V gene has CDR1 SNHLY and CDR2 FYNNEI. This CDR3 comprises 15 residues. The CDR3 spells CASSVSRSNTGELFF. CDR3 nucleotide sequence: TGTGCCAGCAGTGTGAGCCGATCGAACACCGGGGAGCTGTTTTTT. The full variable domain, rest sourced from reference TRBV2 and TRBJ2-2, is EPEVTQTPSHQVTQMGQEVILRCVPISNHLYFYWYRQILGQKVEFLVSFYNNEISEKSEIFDDQFSVERPDGSNFTLKIRSTKLEDSAMYFCASSVSRSNTGELFFGEGSRLTVL.

This chain links TRBV5-5 with TRBJ1-5; a possible D gene is TRBD1 (6 bases). Per the germline V gene, CDR1 is SGHKS and CDR2 is YYEKEE (reference sequence). The CDR3 runs to 15 residues. Between the trimmed V and J ends, which lost 3 bases and 2 bases, there was a span of 12 bases. DNA of the CDR3: TGTGCCAGCAGCTGGGGACACAGGGGCAATCAGCCCCAGCATTTT. Translated, it gives CASSWGHRGNQPQHF.

The gene calls are TRBV7-3 and TRBJ2-7, with 7 bases fitting TRBD2. Germline V gene sequence: CDR1 SGHTA, CDR2 FQGTGA. Trimming removed 5 bases from V and 1 base from J; junction bases left unmatched: 8. The CDR3 has 15 amino acids. This CDR3 is CASSVSGGGSYEQYF. The CDR3 DNA is TGTGCCAGCAGCGTTTCCGGGGGAGGGTCCTACGAGCAGTACTTC.

The genes are TRBV15 and TRBJ2-3; possibly TRBD2 for D (7 bases). This CDR3 spans 15 amino acids. V was cut by 3 bases and J by 5 bases, with 15 bases left in between. In germline, CDR1 is LNHNV, CDR2 YYDKDF (reference sequence). The CDR3 nucleotides read TGTGCCACCAGCAGGTTGGGGGGGCTGGGAGATACGCAGTATTTT. Amino acids: CATSRLGGLGDTQYF. Based on the CDR3 plus reference TRBV15 and TRBJ2-3, the full variable domain is DAMVIQNPRYQVTQFGKPVTLSCSQTLNHNVMYWYQQKSSQAPKLLFHYYDKDFNNEADTPDNFQSRRPNTSFCFLDIRSPGLGDTAMYLCATSRLGGLGDTQYFGPGTRLTVL.

This chain's CDR3 is CASSSPGFPRTDEQYF. The CDR3 DNA reads TGTGCCAGCAGTTCCCCGGGATTCCCCCGGACGGACGAGCAGTACTTC. The rearrangement uses TRBV28 and TRBJ2-7, with D possibly matching TRBD2 (5 bases). The V end lost 4 bases, the J end lost 5 bases, and 21 bases lay between the germline ends. The CDR3 extends over 16 amino acids. The V gene's germline CDR1 is MDHEN and CDR2 SYDVKM.

The chain combines TRBV19 with TRBJ1-5; maybe TRBD1 (6 bases). Germline V lookup: CDR1 LNHDA, CDR2 SQIVND (reference sequence). The CDR3 has 15 residues. Deletions cut 4 bases from V and 0 bases from J, with 10 bases between. The CDR3, as DNA: TGTGCCAGTAGTACCGGACAGTTTAGCAATCAGCCCCAGCATTTT. It codes for CASSTGQFSNQPQHF. The full variable domain, completed using reference TRBV19 and TRBJ1-5, is DGGITQSPKYLFRKEGQNVTLSCEQNLNHDAMYWYRQDPGQGLRLIYYSQIVNDFQKGDIAEGYSVSREKKESFPLTVTSAQKNPTAFYLCASSTGQFSNQPQHFGDGTRLSIL.